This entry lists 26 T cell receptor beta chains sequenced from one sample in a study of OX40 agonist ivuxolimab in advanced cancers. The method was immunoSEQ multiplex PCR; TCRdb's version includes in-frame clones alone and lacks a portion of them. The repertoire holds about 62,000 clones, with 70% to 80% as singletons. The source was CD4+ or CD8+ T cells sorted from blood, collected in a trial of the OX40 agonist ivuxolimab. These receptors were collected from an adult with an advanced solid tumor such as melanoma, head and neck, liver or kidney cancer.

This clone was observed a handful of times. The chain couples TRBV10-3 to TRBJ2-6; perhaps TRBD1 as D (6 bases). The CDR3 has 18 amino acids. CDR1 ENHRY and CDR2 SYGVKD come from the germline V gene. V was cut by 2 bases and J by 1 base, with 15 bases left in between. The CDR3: CAISEKGQRQSGANVLTF. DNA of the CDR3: TGTGCCATCAGTGAGAAAGGACAGAGGCAATCTGGGGCCAACGTCCTGACTTTC.

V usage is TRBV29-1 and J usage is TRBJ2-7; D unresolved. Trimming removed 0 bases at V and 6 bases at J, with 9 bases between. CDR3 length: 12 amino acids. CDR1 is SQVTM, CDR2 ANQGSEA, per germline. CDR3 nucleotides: TGCAGCGTTGAAGAGACCCCGCGCGAGCAGTACTTC. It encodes CSVEETPREQYF.

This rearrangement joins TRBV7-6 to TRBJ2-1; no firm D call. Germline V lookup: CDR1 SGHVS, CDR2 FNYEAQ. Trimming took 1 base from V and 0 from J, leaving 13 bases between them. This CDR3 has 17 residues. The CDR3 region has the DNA TGTGCCAGCAGCTTAGAACAGCTTTATAGCTCCTACAATGAGCAGTTCTTC. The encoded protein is CASSLEQLYSSYNEQFF.

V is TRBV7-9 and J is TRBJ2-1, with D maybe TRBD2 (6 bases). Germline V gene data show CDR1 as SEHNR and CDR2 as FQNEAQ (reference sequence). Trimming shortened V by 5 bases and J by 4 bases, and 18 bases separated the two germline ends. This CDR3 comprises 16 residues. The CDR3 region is CASSPIGGEKYNEQFF. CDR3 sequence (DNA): TGTGCCAGCAGCCCCATAGGCGGGGAGAAATACAATGAGCAGTTCTTC.

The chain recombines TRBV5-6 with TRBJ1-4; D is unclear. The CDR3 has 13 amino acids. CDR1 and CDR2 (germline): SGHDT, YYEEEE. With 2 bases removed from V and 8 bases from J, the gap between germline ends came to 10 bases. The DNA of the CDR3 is TGTGCCAGCAGCTTTAGTCCTCCGGAAAAACTGTTTTTT. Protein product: CASSFSPPEKLFF.

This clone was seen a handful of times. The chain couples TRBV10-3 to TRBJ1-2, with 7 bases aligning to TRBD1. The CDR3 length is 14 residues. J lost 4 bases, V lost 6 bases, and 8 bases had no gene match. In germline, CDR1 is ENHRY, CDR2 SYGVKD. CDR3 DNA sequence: TGTGCCATCAGGGGGACAGTCGAAGGCTATGGCTACACCTTC. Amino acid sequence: CAIRGTVEGYGYTF.

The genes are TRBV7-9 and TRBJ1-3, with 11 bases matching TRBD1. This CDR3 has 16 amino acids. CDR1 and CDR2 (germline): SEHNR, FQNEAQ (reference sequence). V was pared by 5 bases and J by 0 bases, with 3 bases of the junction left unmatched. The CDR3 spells CASSDGTGGSGNTIYF. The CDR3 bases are TGTGCCAGCAGCGACGGGACAGGGGGCTCTGGAAACACCATATATTTT. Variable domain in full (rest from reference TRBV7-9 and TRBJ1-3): DTGVSQNPRHKITKRGQNVTFRCDPISEHNRLYWYRQTLGQGPEFLTYFQNEAQLEKSRLLSDRFSAERPKGSFSTLEIQRTEQGDSAMYLCASSDGTGGSGNTIYFGEGSWLTVV.

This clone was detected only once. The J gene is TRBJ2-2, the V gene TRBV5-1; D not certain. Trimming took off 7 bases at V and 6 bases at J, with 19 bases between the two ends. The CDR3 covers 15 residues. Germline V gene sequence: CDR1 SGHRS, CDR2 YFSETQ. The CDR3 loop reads CASHAYDPGAGELFF. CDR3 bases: TGCGCCAGCCATGCTTATGATCCTGGGGCCGGGGAGCTGTTTTTT.

The chain's CDR3 is CASLPGQGADTQYF. Written as DNA, the CDR3 is TGTGCCAGCCTACCGGGACAGGGGGCAGATACGCAGTATTTT. The chain couples TRBV6-6 to TRBJ2-3, with TRBD1 matching over 11 bases. Germline CDR1 reads MNHNY; CDR2 reads SVGAGI (reference sequence). With V trimmed by 8 bases and J by 4 bases, 5 bases remained unmatched. The CDR3 length is 14 residues.

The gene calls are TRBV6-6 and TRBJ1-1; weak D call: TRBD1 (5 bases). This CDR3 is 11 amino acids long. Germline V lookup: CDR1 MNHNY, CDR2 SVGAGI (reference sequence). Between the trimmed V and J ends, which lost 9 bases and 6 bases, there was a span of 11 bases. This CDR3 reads CASYLGAEAFF. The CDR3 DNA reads TGTGCCAGTTATTTGGGGGCTGAAGCTTTCTTT.

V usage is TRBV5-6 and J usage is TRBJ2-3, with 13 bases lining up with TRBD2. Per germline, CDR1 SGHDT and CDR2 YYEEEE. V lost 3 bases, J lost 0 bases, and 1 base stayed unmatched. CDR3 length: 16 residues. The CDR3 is CASSWGLAGSTDTQYF. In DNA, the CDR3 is TGTGCCAGCAGCTGGGGACTAGCGGGAAGCACAGATACGCAGTATTTT.

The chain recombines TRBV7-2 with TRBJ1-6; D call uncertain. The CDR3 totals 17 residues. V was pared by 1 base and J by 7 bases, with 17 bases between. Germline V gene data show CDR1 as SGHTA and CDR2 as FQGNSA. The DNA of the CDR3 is TGTGCCAGCAGCTTAGAGCAATTATGGCAGACAAATTCACCCCTCCACTTT. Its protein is CASSLEQLWQTNSPLHF.

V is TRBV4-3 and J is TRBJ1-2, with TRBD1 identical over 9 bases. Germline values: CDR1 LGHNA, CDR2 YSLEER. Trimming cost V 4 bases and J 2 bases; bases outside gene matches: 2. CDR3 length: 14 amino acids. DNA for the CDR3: TGCGCCAGCAGCCCCGGACAGGGGAACTATGGCTACACCTTC. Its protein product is CASSPGQGNYGYTF.

In DNA, the CDR3 is TGCGCCAGCAGCCCACAACCGGGACAGCTGTACGAGCAGTACTTC. Its protein is CASSPQPGQLYEQYF. The chain carries TRBV5-1 and TRBJ2-7; 7 bases align to TRBD1. The CDR3 runs to 15 residues. CDR1 and CDR2 (germline): SGHRS, YFSETQ. The J segment lost 4 bases and the V segment lost 4 bases, leaving 11 bases of the junction unmatched.

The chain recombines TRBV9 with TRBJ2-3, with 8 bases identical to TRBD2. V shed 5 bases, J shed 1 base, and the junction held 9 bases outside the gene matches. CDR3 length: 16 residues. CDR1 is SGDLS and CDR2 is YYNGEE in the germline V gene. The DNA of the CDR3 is TGTGCCAGCAGTGCCCCCAGAGCGGGAGGCACAGATACGCAGTATTTT. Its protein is CASSAPRAGGTDTQYF.

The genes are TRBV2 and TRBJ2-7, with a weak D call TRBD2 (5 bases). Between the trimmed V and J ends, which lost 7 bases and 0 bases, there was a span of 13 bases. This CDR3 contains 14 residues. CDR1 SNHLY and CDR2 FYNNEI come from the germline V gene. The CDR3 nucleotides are TGTGCCAGCATCGGGGTAACCGACTCCTACGAGCAGTACTTC. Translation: CASIGVTDSYEQYF.

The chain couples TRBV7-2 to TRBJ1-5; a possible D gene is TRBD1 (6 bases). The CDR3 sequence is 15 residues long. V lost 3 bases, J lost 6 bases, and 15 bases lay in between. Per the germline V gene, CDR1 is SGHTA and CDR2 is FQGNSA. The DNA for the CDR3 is TGTGCCAGCAGCTTGACTACGGGGGCGGGTCAGCCCCAGCATTTT. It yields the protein CASSLTTGAGQPQHF.

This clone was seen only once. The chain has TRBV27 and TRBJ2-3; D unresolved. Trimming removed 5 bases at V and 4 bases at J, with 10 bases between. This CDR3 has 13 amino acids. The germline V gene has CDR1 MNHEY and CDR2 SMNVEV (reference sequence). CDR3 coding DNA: TGTGCCAGCAGTATCTTCTCTGCAGATACGCAGTATTTT. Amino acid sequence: CASSIFSADTQYF.

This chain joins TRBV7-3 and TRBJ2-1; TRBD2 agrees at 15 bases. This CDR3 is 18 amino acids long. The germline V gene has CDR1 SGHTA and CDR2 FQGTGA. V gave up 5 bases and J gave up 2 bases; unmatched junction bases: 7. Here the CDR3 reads CASSPSGLAGGTYNEQFF. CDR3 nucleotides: TGTGCCAGCAGCCCTTCGGGACTAGCGGGGGGTACCTACAATGAGCAGTTCTTC.

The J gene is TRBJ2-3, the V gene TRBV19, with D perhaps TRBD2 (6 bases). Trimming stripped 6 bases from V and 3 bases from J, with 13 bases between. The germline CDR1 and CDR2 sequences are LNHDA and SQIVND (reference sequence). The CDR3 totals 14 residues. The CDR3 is CASSLRGVTDTQYF. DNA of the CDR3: TGTGCCAGTAGCCTCCGCGGGGTAACAGATACGCAGTATTTT.

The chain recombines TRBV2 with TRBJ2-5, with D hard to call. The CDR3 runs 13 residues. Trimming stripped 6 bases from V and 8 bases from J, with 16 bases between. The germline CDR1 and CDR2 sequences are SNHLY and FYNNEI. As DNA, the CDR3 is TGTGCCAGCAGAGGGATCGACCTAGGAACCCAGTACTTC. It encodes CASRGIDLGTQYF.

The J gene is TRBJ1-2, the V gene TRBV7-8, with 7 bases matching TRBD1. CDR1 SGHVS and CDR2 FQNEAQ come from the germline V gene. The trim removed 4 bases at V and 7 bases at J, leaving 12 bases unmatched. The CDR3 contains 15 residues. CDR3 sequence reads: CASSSHQRQGIGYTF. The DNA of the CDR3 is TGTGCCAGCAGCTCCCACCAACGACAGGGTATTGGCTACACCTTC.

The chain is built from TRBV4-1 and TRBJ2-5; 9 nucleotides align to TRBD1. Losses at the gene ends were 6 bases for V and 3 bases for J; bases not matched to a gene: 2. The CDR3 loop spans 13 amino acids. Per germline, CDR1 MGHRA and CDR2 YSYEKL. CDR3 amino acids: CASRRTGEETQYF. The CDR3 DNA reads TGCGCCAGCAGAAGGACAGGGGAAGAGACCCAGTACTTC.

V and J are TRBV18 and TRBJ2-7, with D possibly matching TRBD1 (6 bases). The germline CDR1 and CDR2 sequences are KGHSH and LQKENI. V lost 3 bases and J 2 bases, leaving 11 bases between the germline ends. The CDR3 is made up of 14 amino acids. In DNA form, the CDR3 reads TGTGCCAGCTCACCTCCGGACAGCACCTACGAGCAGTACTTC. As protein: CASSPPDSTYEQYF.

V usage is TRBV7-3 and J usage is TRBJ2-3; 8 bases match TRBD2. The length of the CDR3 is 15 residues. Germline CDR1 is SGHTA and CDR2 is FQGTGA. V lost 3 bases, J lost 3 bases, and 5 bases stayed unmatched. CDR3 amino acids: CASSFQSGSTDTQYF. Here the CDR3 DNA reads TGTGCCAGCAGCTTCCAAAGCGGGAGTACAGATACGCAGTATTTT.

CDR3 protein: CASSPLYGQADTEAFF. The DNA for the CDR3 is TGTGCCAGCAGCCCTTTATATGGACAGGCCGACACTGAAGCTTTCTTT. This chain uses TRBV11-2 with TRBJ1-1; 7 nucleotides align to TRBD1. CDR3 size: 16 residues. The J segment lost 3 bases and the V segment lost 5 bases, leaving 12 bases of the junction unmatched. Per germline, CDR1 SGHAT and CDR2 FQNNGV. Supplemented by reference TRBV11-2 and TRBJ1-1, the full variable domain reads EAGVAQSPRYKIIEKRQSVAFWCNPISGHATLYWYQQILGQGPKLLIQFQNNGVVDDSQLPKDRFSAERLKGVDSTLKIQPAKLEDSAVYLCASSPLYGQADTEAFFGQGTRLTVV.